This T cell receptor beta chain comes out of a study of cytomegalovirus exposure and HLA in healthy donors. Findings and caveats of the study: Analysis performed later showed TCR beta chains linked to HLA being more clonally expanded than equally common others. Fewer N-insertions than the approximately 700-donor mean were reportedly shown by an Asian-associated ancestry cluster in a later analysis. Sequencing likely produced, as an artifact, a cluster of highly shared sequence variants.

The PCR used 60 Vbeta and 13 Jbeta primers. Libraries were prepared by immunoSEQ multiplex PCR; TCRdb keeps only in-frame clonotypes and omits some of them. The sample holds some 130,000 clones, 65% to 70% seen once. About this clone: The target antigen is unknown.

Material for sequencing was PBMCs. This sequence originates from a human donor in good health.

In nucleotides, the CDR3 is TGTGCCAGCAGTTACGTCGGGGGAGAGACCCAGTACTTC. Its translation: CASSYVGGETQYF. The V call is TRBV6-6, the J call TRBJ2-5; TRBD2 might be the D (6 bases). V was clipped by 2 bases and J by 4 bases, with 8 bases between them. This CDR3 spans 13 amino acids. Germline values: CDR1 MNHNY, CDR2 SVGAGI (reference sequence).